This is a list of T cell receptor beta chains from one sample in a study of CD8 T cells in Susac syndrome. TCRdb fed the immunoSEQ multiplex PCR reads into MiXCR, producing one record per CDR3 protein. The table lists about 180,000 distinct CDR3 sequences, approximately 94% of them singletons. Sequencing input: CD4+ T cells from PBMCs. The receptors derive from a human donor with multiple sclerosis. Each CDR3 is given with its conserved first and last residue. Each record gives: D gene, V gene, J gene, CDR3 length, clone size, CDR3 protein, CDR3 DNA. The D gene is left open where the match is weak. Rows give clone size only sometimes, using once, few, many, or a class for an expanded clone.

d_call: -
v_call: TRBV18
j_call: TRBJ1-6
cdr3_length: 13
clone_size: -
cdr3_aa: CASSPQVDSPLHF
cdr3_nt: TGTGCCAGCTCACCCCAGGTTGATTCACCCCTCCACTTT

d_call: -
v_call: TRBV5-1
j_call: TRBJ1-1
cdr3_length: 16
clone_size: -
cdr3_aa: CASSPRGTEMNTEAFF
cdr3_nt: TGCGCCAGCAGCCCCCGTGGGACGGAAATGAACACTGAAGCTTTCTTT

d_call: -
v_call: TRBV9
j_call: TRBJ1-1
cdr3_length: 14
clone_size: once
cdr3_aa: CASSLIQGSTEAFF
cdr3_nt: TGTGCCAGCAGCTTAATCCAGGGGAGTACTGAAGCTTTCTTT

d_call: -
v_call: TRBV18
j_call: TRBJ2-5
cdr3_length: 14
clone_size: -
cdr3_aa: CASSPLPFQETQYF
cdr3_nt: TGTGCCAGCTCACCCTTACCCTTCCAAGAGACCCAGTACTTC

d_call: TRBD1
v_call: TRBV3-1
j_call: TRBJ1-1
cdr3_length: 16
clone_size: -
cdr3_aa: CASSLGTGGRQTEAFF
cdr3_nt: TGTGCCAGCAGCCTAGGGACAGGGGGCAGACAAACTGAAGCTTTCTTT

d_call: -
v_call: TRBV20-1
j_call: TRBJ1-3
cdr3_length: 13
clone_size: -
cdr3_aa: CSARAPPGNTIYF
cdr3_nt: TGCAGTGCTAGAGCACCCCCCGGAAACACCATATATTTT

d_call: -
v_call: TRBV9
j_call: TRBJ1-4
cdr3_length: 16
clone_size: -
cdr3_aa: CASSVEGSRRGEKLFF
cdr3_nt: TGTGCCAGCAGCGTAGAAGGTTCCCGTAGAGGTGAAAAACTGTTTTTT

d_call: TRBD2
v_call: TRBV20-1
j_call: TRBJ2-3
cdr3_length: 16
clone_size: -
cdr3_aa: CSASPTSGSSTDTQYF
cdr3_nt: TGCAGTGCTAGCCCGACTAGCGGGAGTAGCACAGATACGCAGTATTTT

d_call: -
v_call: TRBV7-9
j_call: TRBJ2-1
cdr3_length: 15
clone_size: -
cdr3_aa: CASSSLRRQDNEQFF
cdr3_nt: TGTGCCAGCAGCTCCCTCCGCCGACAGGACAATGAGCAGTTCTTC

d_call: -
v_call: TRBV5-4
j_call: TRBJ2-5
cdr3_length: 15
clone_size: -
cdr3_aa: CASSFNGRGGETQYF
cdr3_nt: TGTGCCAGCAGCTTTAATGGGCGGGGAGGCGAGACCCAGTACTTC

d_call: -
v_call: TRBV4-3
j_call: TRBJ2-3
cdr3_length: 17
clone_size: once
cdr3_aa: CASSQEARWALTDTQYF
cdr3_nt: TGCGCCAGCAGCCAAGAAGCGAGATGGGCCTTAACAGATACGCAGTATTTT

d_call: TRBD2
v_call: TRBV25-1
j_call: TRBJ2-1
cdr3_length: 15
clone_size: -
cdr3_aa: CASSEWGGGAYEQFF
cdr3_nt: TGTGCCAGCAGTGAATGGGGCGGGGGGGCCTATGAGCAGTTCTTC

d_call: TRBD1
v_call: TRBV20-1
j_call: TRBJ2-7
cdr3_length: 12
clone_size: -
cdr3_aa: CSATQDRGEQYF
cdr3_nt: TGCAGTGCAACCCAGGACAGGGGAGAGCAGTACTTC

d_call: -
v_call: TRBV7-9
j_call: TRBJ1-2
cdr3_length: 16
clone_size: -
cdr3_aa: CASSLRDIREGYGYTF
cdr3_nt: TGTGCCAGCAGCCTCCGGGACATTAGGGAGGGCTATGGCTACACCTTC

d_call: -
v_call: TRBV10-3
j_call: TRBJ1-2
cdr3_length: 15
clone_size: -
cdr3_aa: CAIREGQPTNYGYTF
cdr3_nt: TGTGCCATCAGGGAGGGGCAGCCTACGAACTATGGCTACACCTTC

d_call: -
v_call: TRBV12-3/TRBV12-4
j_call: TRBJ2-3
cdr3_length: 13
clone_size: once
cdr3_aa: CASSTGFTDTQYF
cdr3_nt: TGTGCCAGCAGCACCGGGTTCACAGATACGCAGTATTTT

d_call: TRBD1
v_call: TRBV20-1
j_call: TRBJ2-5
cdr3_length: 15
clone_size: -
cdr3_aa: CSASAPDRGRETQYF
cdr3_nt: TGCAGTGCTAGCGCTCCGGACAGGGGGCGGGAGACCCAGTACTTC

d_call: -
v_call: TRBV21-1
j_call: TRBJ2-7
cdr3_length: 16
clone_size: -
cdr3_aa: CASSKKGTGDWGEQYF
cdr3_nt: TGTGCCAGCAGCAAAAAAGGGACAGGGGACTGGGGAGAGCAGTACTTC

d_call: TRBD2
v_call: TRBV9
j_call: TRBJ2-3
cdr3_length: 16
clone_size: -
cdr3_aa: CASSVAAGDSTDTQYF
cdr3_nt: TGTGCCAGCAGCGTAGCAGCGGGGGACAGCACAGATACGCAGTATTTT

d_call: -
v_call: TRBV19
j_call: TRBJ2-1
cdr3_length: 11
clone_size: -
cdr3_aa: CATGNYNEQFF
cdr3_nt: TGTGCCACGGGGAACTACAATGAGCAGTTCTTC

d_call: -
v_call: TRBV15
j_call: TRBJ1-2
cdr3_length: 12
clone_size: -
cdr3_aa: CATSRDNYGYTF
cdr3_nt: TGTGCCACCAGCAGGGACAACTATGGCTACACCTTC

d_call: -
v_call: TRBV12-3/TRBV12-4
j_call: TRBJ1-1
cdr3_length: 13
clone_size: -
cdr3_aa: CASLTATHREAFF
cdr3_nt: TGTGCCAGCTTGACAGCTACTCACAGGGAAGCTTTCTTT

d_call: -
v_call: TRBV12-3/TRBV12-4
j_call: TRBJ1-6
cdr3_length: 13
clone_size: few
cdr3_aa: CASRSSYNSPLHF
cdr3_nt: TGTGCCAGCAGGAGCTCCTATAATTCACCCCTCCACTTT

d_call: TRBD1
v_call: TRBV7-6
j_call: TRBJ2-7
cdr3_length: 14
clone_size: -
cdr3_aa: CASSSGQGRYEQYF
cdr3_nt: TGTGCCAGCAGCTCCGGACAGGGCCGTTACGAGCAGTACTTC

d_call: -
v_call: TRBV5-4
j_call: TRBJ2-1
cdr3_length: 16
clone_size: -
cdr3_aa: CASSLSRGLTGNEQFF
cdr3_nt: TGTGCCAGCAGCTTGTCGCGGGGGCTCACCGGCAATGAGCAGTTCTTC

d_call: -
v_call: TRBV6-5
j_call: TRBJ2-6
cdr3_length: 13
clone_size: -
cdr3_aa: CASSQVGANVLTF
cdr3_nt: TGTGCCAGCAGCCAGGTTGGGGCCAACGTCCTGACTTTC

d_call: TRBD1
v_call: TRBV29-1
j_call: TRBJ1-2
cdr3_length: 16
clone_size: -
cdr3_aa: CSVPLVNPTGNYGYTF
cdr3_nt: TGCAGCGTACCCCTCGTTAACCCGACAGGGAACTATGGCTACACCTTC

d_call: -
v_call: TRBV15
j_call: TRBJ1-5
cdr3_length: 19
clone_size: -
cdr3_aa: CATSRGSVGDPGSNQPQHF
cdr3_nt: TGTGCCACCAGCAGAGGAAGCGTTGGGGATCCTGGTAGCAATCAGCCCCAGCATTTT

d_call: -
v_call: TRBV29-1
j_call: TRBJ1-1
cdr3_length: 13
clone_size: -
cdr3_aa: CSGRRTMNTEAFF
cdr3_nt: TGCAGCGGCAGACGGACGATGAACACTGAAGCTTTCTTT

d_call: -
v_call: TRBV27
j_call: TRBJ2-3
cdr3_length: 15
clone_size: -
cdr3_aa: CASSTRGPSTDTQYF
cdr3_nt: TGTGCCAGCAGTACGCGGGGGCCCAGCACAGATACGCAGTATTTT

d_call: -
v_call: TRBV20-1
j_call: TRBJ2-3
cdr3_length: 11
clone_size: -
cdr3_aa: CSARQTDTQYF
cdr3_nt: TGCAGTGCTAGGCAGACAGATACGCAGTATTTT

d_call: -
v_call: TRBV19
j_call: TRBJ2-1
cdr3_length: 14
clone_size: -
cdr3_aa: CASSPIRGSNEQFF
cdr3_nt: TGTGCCAGTAGTCCCATCCGAGGGTCCAATGAGCAGTTCTTC

d_call: TRBD2
v_call: TRBV20-1
j_call: TRBJ2-5
cdr3_length: 18
clone_size: -
cdr3_aa: CSARVQDFGLAGQETQYF
cdr3_nt: TGCAGTGCTAGAGTTCAAGATTTCGGACTAGCGGGGCAAGAGACCCAGTACTTC

d_call: -
v_call: TRBV12-5
j_call: TRBJ2-1
cdr3_length: 13
clone_size: -
cdr3_aa: CASGFSIYNEQFF
cdr3_nt: TGTGCTAGTGGTTTCTCGATCTACAATGAGCAGTTCTTC

d_call: TRBD1
v_call: TRBV12-3/TRBV12-4
j_call: TRBJ2-1
cdr3_length: 16
clone_size: -
cdr3_aa: CASSLDGQGIYNEQFF
cdr3_nt: TGTGCCAGCAGTTTAGACGGACAGGGAATCTACAATGAGCAGTTCTTC

d_call: -
v_call: TRBV3-1
j_call: TRBJ2-6
cdr3_length: 16
clone_size: -
cdr3_aa: CASSQAISSGANVLTF
cdr3_nt: TGTGCCAGCAGCCAAGCCATTTCCTCTGGGGCCAACGTCCTGACTTTC

d_call: TRBD2
v_call: TRBV20-1
j_call: TRBJ2-1
cdr3_length: 18
clone_size: -
cdr3_aa: CSAKYRLAGVSSYNEQFF
cdr3_nt: TGCAGTGCTAAATATCGGCTAGCGGGGGTGAGCTCCTACAATGAGCAGTTCTTC

d_call: -
v_call: TRBV6-6
j_call: TRBJ1-1
cdr3_length: 15
clone_size: -
cdr3_aa: CASRDPLGMNTEAFF
cdr3_nt: TGTGCCAGCAGGGACCCTCTGGGGATGAACACTGAAGCTTTCTTT

d_call: -
v_call: TRBV18
j_call: TRBJ1-1
cdr3_length: 13
clone_size: -
cdr3_aa: CASSPVQGTEAFF
cdr3_nt: TGTGCCAGCTCCCCCGTTCAGGGTACTGAAGCTTTCTTT

d_call: -
v_call: TRBV9
j_call: TRBJ1-1
cdr3_length: 14
clone_size: -
cdr3_aa: CASSVRAANTEAFF
cdr3_nt: TGTGCCAGCAGCGTACGGGCAGCGAACACTGAAGCTTTCTTT

d_call: TRBD2
v_call: TRBV2
j_call: TRBJ2-7
cdr3_length: 13
clone_size: few
cdr3_aa: CASWGLALHEQYF
cdr3_nt: TGTGCCAGTTGGGGACTAGCGCTCCACGAGCAGTACTTC

d_call: TRBD1
v_call: TRBV20-1
j_call: TRBJ2-7
cdr3_length: 17
clone_size: -
cdr3_aa: CSATGDRGLREAWEQYF
cdr3_nt: TGCAGTGCCACCGGGGACAGGGGGTTGAGAGAAGCGTGGGAGCAGTACTTC

d_call: -
v_call: TRBV4-1
j_call: TRBJ1-1
cdr3_length: 15
clone_size: -
cdr3_aa: CASSQRRKVGTEAFF
cdr3_nt: TGCGCCAGCAGCCAACGAAGGAAGGTGGGCACTGAAGCTTTCTTT

d_call: -
v_call: TRBV7-2
j_call: TRBJ2-1
cdr3_length: 11
clone_size: -
cdr3_aa: CATGHNNEQFF
cdr3_nt: TGTGCCACCGGACATAACAATGAGCAGTTCTTC

d_call: -
v_call: TRBV4-2
j_call: TRBJ2-1
cdr3_length: 20
clone_size: -
cdr3_aa: CASSQENVEVWGGPMNEQFF
cdr3_nt: TGTGCCAGCAGCCAAGAAAACGTTGAGGTTTGGGGGGGCCCTATGAATGAGCAGTTCTTC

d_call: -
v_call: TRBV24-1
j_call: TRBJ1-4
cdr3_length: 15
clone_size: -
cdr3_aa: CATSDPRDGNQKLFF
cdr3_nt: TGTGCCACCAGTGACCCCCGGGACGGCAATCAAAAACTGTTTTTT